The 30 T cell receptor beta chains below come from one sample, sequenced in a study of human T cells and chemical hapten exposure. The sample's time point: patch test 1, 2 weeks after DPC sensitization. The sample's treatment: therapeutic diphenylcyclopropenone sensitization with weekly scalp DPC. TCRdb recomputed calls from the RACE reads with MiXCR, one row per CDR3 protein. Of approximately 74,000 distinct CDR3 sequences detected, approximately 29% appear once; the ten largest clones hold over 7.5%. The starting material was whole blood, obtained in connection with sensitization to the hapten diphenylcyclopropenone (DPC). These receptors all come from a middle-aged man with alopecia areata. Some clones in this sample may be carry-over from other donors' samples.

V gene TRBV6-5 combines with J gene TRBJ1-6; 8 bases are a match to TRBD1. From germline, CDR1 is MNHEY and CDR2 SVGAGI. Trimming removed 5 bases from V and 6 bases from J; junction bases left unmatched: 9. The CDR3 spans 16 residues. For the CDR3, the DNA is TGTGCCAGCAGTCCGGGACAGGACCTACCTAATTCACCCCTCCACTTT. It is translated as CASSPGQDLPNSPLHF.

The chain combines TRBV20-1 with TRBJ2-7, with D perhaps matching TRBD2 (6 bases). V lost 2 bases to trimming and J lost 6 bases, with 11 bases between them. The CDR3 spans 12 residues. CDR1 and CDR2 (germline): DFQATT, SNEGSKA (reference sequence). In nucleotides, the CDR3 is TGCAGTGCTAGAAAGGATAGCGGCGAGCAGTACTTC. It translates to CSARKDSGEQYF.

V usage is TRBV6-2 or TRBV6-3 and J usage is TRBJ2-7; 12 positions match TRBD2. Germline CDR1 is MNHEY and CDR2 is SVGEGT. The CDR3 length is 17 residues. The J segment lost 1 base and the V segment lost 1 base, leaving 5 bases of the junction unmatched. The CDR3, as DNA: TGTGCCAGCAGTTACTTGGCGCTAGCGGGAGGGTCCTACGAGCAGTACTTC. It encodes CASSYLALAGGSYEQYF.

The chain recombines TRBV5-1 with TRBJ1-2; D is ambiguous. Germline assignment: CDR1 SGHRS and CDR2 YFSETQ. CDR3 size: 15 residues. The ends were cut back, 0 bases at V and 1 base at J, with 10 bases in the middle. CDR3 in amino acids: CASSLASSVNYGYTF. The DNA of the CDR3 is TGCGCCAGCAGCTTGGCCTCCAGTGTTAACTATGGCTACACCTTC.

V usage is TRBV25-1 and J usage is TRBJ1-5; D remains unclear. From germline, CDR1 is MGHDK and CDR2 SYGVNS. The CDR3 loop spans 14 amino acids. The ends were cut back, 5 bases at V and 0 bases at J, with 8 bases in the middle. In DNA, the CDR3 is TGTGCCAGCAGTCAGATTTATAGCAATCAGCCCCAGCATTTT. Protein sequence: CASSQIYSNQPQHF.

This clonotype came up a few times. The chain employs TRBV28 and TRBJ2-7; D perhaps matches TRBD2 (6 bases). The V gene's germline CDR1 is MDHEN and CDR2 SYDVKM. The V end lost 3 bases, the J end lost 6 bases, and 15 bases lay between the germline ends. The length of the CDR3 is 14 residues. The chain's CDR3 is CASSFGLALLEQYF. Written as DNA, the CDR3 is TGTGCCAGCAGTTTCGGTCTAGCGCTGCTCGAGCAGTACTTC.

V gene TRBV14 combines with J gene TRBJ2-4; D might be TRBD2 (6 bases). This CDR3 region has 13 residues. Germline-derived CDR1 and CDR2 are SGHDN and FVKESK. Trimming cost V 8 bases and J 8 bases, with 16 bases left between them. CDR3 amino acids: CASQTRIGDIQYF. In DNA form, the CDR3 reads TGTGCCAGCCAGACTAGAATTGGGGACATTCAGTACTTC.

The chain is built from TRBV28 and TRBJ2-4; 10 nucleotides line up with TRBD1. The V gene end was trimmed by 1 base and the J gene end by 8 bases; junction bases not matched to a gene: 5. The CDR3 runs to 15 residues. Germline V CDR1 and CDR2: MDHEN, SYDVKM. DNA of the CDR3: TGTGCCAGCAGTTTATCGGACAGGGGGGGGGACATTCAGTACTTC. Amino acid sequence: CASSLSDRGGDIQYF.

V and J are TRBV7-2 and TRBJ2-7; D not resolved. Germline CDR1 SGHTA, CDR2 FQGNSA. This CDR3 spans 12 amino acids. Trimming removed 3 bases from V and 4 bases from J, with 7 bases in between. The CDR3 DNA sequence: TGTGCCAGCAGCTTTATGGGGTACGAGCAGTACTTC. This codes for CASSFMGYEQYF.

The chain joins TRBV14 to TRBJ1-6, with no clear D. Per the germline V gene, CDR1 is SGHDN and CDR2 is FVKESK. The CDR3 length is 14 residues. Trimming stripped 4 bases from V and 7 bases from J, with 11 bases between. The CDR3 region has the DNA TGTGCCAGCAGCCTAGGAGGGAGGAATTCACCCCTCCACTTT. Translating gives CASSLGGRNSPLHF.

This chain links TRBV5-1 with TRBJ2-5; 7 nucleotides agree with TRBD1. Germline-derived CDR1 and CDR2 are SGHRS and YFSETQ. Trimming cost V 4 bases and J 4 bases; bases outside gene matches: 7. The CDR3 contains 14 residues. CDR3 bases: TGCGCCAGCAGCACGGACAGGCCCAGAGAGACCCAGTACTTC. Its protein is CASSTDRPRETQYF.

This clonotype was counted a few times. This CDR3 reads CASSNRPGLAPNEQFF. The CDR3 region has the DNA TGTGCCAGCAGCAACCGACCGGGACTAGCCCCTAATGAGCAGTTCTTC. The chain has TRBV9 and TRBJ2-1; the match to TRBD2 covers 9 bases. V shed 4 bases and J 7 bases; nucleotides not matched to a gene: 12. Per the germline V gene, CDR1 is SGDLS and CDR2 is YYNGEE. The length of the CDR3 is 16 residues.

This clonotype appeared a single time. The DNA of the CDR3 is TGTGCCAGCACCCGGGACAGGGGGACCGGGGAGCTGTTTTTT. Translation: CASTRDRGTGELFF. This rearrangement joins TRBV6-2 or TRBV6-3 to TRBJ2-2, with 11 bases that match TRBD1. CDR3 length: 14 residues. V lost 7 bases, J lost 5 bases, and 3 bases stayed unmatched. Germline CDR1 and CDR2: MNHEY and SVGEGT.

The CDR3: CASSQESTGEEGGAFF. DNA of the CDR3: TGTGCCAGCAGCCAAGAATCGACAGGGGAGGAAGGGGGAGCTTTCTTT. The chain joins TRBV4-2 to TRBJ1-1, with 8 bases lining up with TRBD1. The CDR3 length is 16 residues. Trimming removed 0 bases from V and 10 bases from J; junction bases left unmatched: 13. From germline, CDR1 is LGHNA and CDR2 YNFKEQ.

The J gene is TRBJ1-5, the V gene TRBV9; unclear D gene. From germline, CDR1 is SGDLS and CDR2 YYNGEE. CDR3 size: 13 residues. Trimming pared 0 bases from V and 11 bases from J, leaving 12 bases between. The CDR3 coding sequence is TGTGCCAGCAGCGTAGGGACGGAGACGACCCAGCATTTT. Translating gives CASSVGTETTQHF.

This chain connects TRBV29-1 to TRBJ2-3; no clear D. V dropped 1 base and J dropped 1 base, with 18 bases sitting between them. The CDR3 runs to 17 residues. Germline V gene sequence: CDR1 SQVTM, CDR2 ANQGSEA. CDR3 DNA: TGCAGCGTTGAAGTTACGTTAGGGCAGTTACGCACAGATACGCAGTATTTT. This translates into CSVEVTLGQLRTDTQYF.

This clonotype has just a few counts. The CDR3 reads CAISESTGAYSSYGYTF. The CDR3 DNA sequence: TGTGCCATCAGTGAGTCGACGGGGGCATATTCTTCCTATGGCTACACCTTC. The rearrangement links TRBV10-3 to TRBJ1-2, with a weak D call TRBD1 (6 bases). Germline V gene data show CDR1 as ENHRY and CDR2 as SYGVKD. V was cut by 0 bases and J by 4 bases, with 18 bases left in between. This CDR3 is built from 17 residues.

The chain employs TRBV27 and TRBJ2-5, with 11 bases lining up with TRBD1. The CDR3 runs 15 residues. Trimming at V came to 3 bases and at J to 5 bases, leaving 5 bases not matched to a gene. Per germline, CDR1 MNHEY and CDR2 SMNVEV (reference sequence). CDR3 DNA sequence: TGTGCCAGCAGTTTCGGGGACAGGGGGTGGGAGACCCAGTACTTC. Its translation: CASSFGDRGWETQYF.

This clonotype was recorded at least ten times. This sequence joins TRBV4-1 and TRBJ1-1; maybe TRBD1 (6 bases). CDR3 length equals 16 residues. The germline gives CDR1 MGHRA, CDR2 YSYEKL. Trimming left V 4 bases short and J 0 bases short, with 15 bases between. DNA for the CDR3: TGCGCCAGCAGCCTTACGCGGACAGACGTGAACACTGAAGCTTTCTTT. As protein: CASSLTRTDVNTEAFF.

This chain links TRBV6-6 with TRBJ2-7; TRBD1 agrees at 9 bases. The germline CDR1 and CDR2 sequences are MNHNY and SVGAGI (reference sequence). This CDR3 is built from 15 residues. Unmatched junction bases numbered 5, after V lost 5 bases and J lost 0 bases. CDR3: CASSNHRGLSYEQYF. The CDR3 DNA reads as TGTGCCAGCAGTAACCACAGGGGGCTCTCCTACGAGCAGTACTTC.

The chain carries TRBV12-3 or TRBV12-4 and TRBJ2-7; D possibly corresponds to TRBD1 (5 bases). The CDR3 contains 20 residues. Trimming stripped 5 bases from V and 5 bases from J, with 34 bases between. As DNA, the CDR3 is TGTGCCAGCAGTCAAATGGGCCTAATTGGGGATCAGGGCGAGGTGGACGAGCAGTACTTC. Its translation: CASSQMGLIGDQGEVDEQYF.

The chain carries TRBV1 and TRBJ1-1. TRBV1 is a documented pseudogene. This CDR3 spans 15 amino acids. The CDR3 DNA follows: TGCACCAGCAGCCAACCCAACAGGGAGGGGACTGAAGCTTTCTTT. It is translated as CTSSQPNREGTEAFF.

The table lists this clonotype with a few counts. The V gene is TRBV28, the J gene TRBJ2-6; D is perhaps TRBD1 (6 bases). The V gene lost 2 bases and the J gene lost 2 bases, with 7 bases spanning the gap. From germline, CDR1 is MDHEN and CDR2 SYDVKM. CDR3 size: 15 residues. The CDR3 reads CASSLAGAGANVLTF. CDR3 in DNA: TGTGCCAGCAGTTTAGCAGGGGCTGGGGCCAACGTCCTGACTTTC.

This sequence joins TRBV7-9 and TRBJ1-1, with D uncertain. V lost 0 bases and J 1 base, leaving 6 bases between the germline ends. The CDR3 runs 14 residues. Germline CDR1 and CDR2: SEHNR and FQNEAQ (reference sequence). CDR3 residues: CASSLAARNTEAFF. Written as DNA, the CDR3 is TGTGCCAGCAGCTTAGCTGCCAGGAACACTGAAGCTTTCTTT.

This clonotype appeared once. The chain carries TRBV4-2 and TRBJ1-3; D is ambiguous. The CDR3 is made up of 16 amino acids. Germline CDR1 LGHNA, CDR2 YNFKEQ. The V end lost 2 bases, the J end lost 2 bases, and 13 bases lay between the germline ends. DNA of the CDR3: TGTGCCAGCAGCCAAAAACCCAGTCGAACTGGAAACACCATATATTTT. As protein: CASSQKPSRTGNTIYF.

The V and J genes are TRBV12-3 or TRBV12-4 and TRBJ2-3; 12 positions match TRBD2. V was pared by 8 bases and J by 4 bases, with 7 bases of the junction left unmatched. The length of the CDR3 is 15 residues. CDR3 nucleotides: TGTGCCAGCGCACGACTAGCGGGAGATGCAGATACGCAGTATTTT. Its translation: CASARLAGDADTQYF.

This chain joins TRBV13 and TRBJ2-7; TRBD2 matches 9 bases. Trimming took 3 bases from V and 5 from J; bases not matched to a gene: 5. In germline, CDR1 is PRHDT, CDR2 FYEKMQ (reference sequence). The CDR3 length is 14 residues. The CDR3 reads CASSFGAGGDEQYF. In DNA form, the CDR3 reads TGTGCCAGCAGCTTTGGAGCGGGAGGCGACGAGCAGTACTTC.

The chain joins TRBV7-2 to TRBJ1-6; 9 bases line up with TRBD1. The V gene's germline CDR1 is SGHTA and CDR2 FQGNSA. There are 13 residues in the CDR3. Trimming took 5 bases from V and 10 from J; bases not matched to a gene: 3. This chain's CDR3 is CASSVGQGSPLHF. CDR3 DNA sequence: TGTGCCAGCAGCGTCGGACAGGGGTCACCCCTCCACTTT.

This clonotype was found a few times. V gene TRBV20-1 combines with J gene TRBJ2-5; tentative D call: TRBD2 (5 bases). This CDR3 is built from 14 residues. Deletions cut 5 bases from V and 0 bases from J, with 13 bases between. CDR1 and CDR2 (germline): DFQATT, SNEGSKA (reference sequence). CDR3 protein: CSASRGSNQETQYF. CDR3 nucleotides: TGCAGTGCTTCCCGGGGTAGCAACCAAGAGACCCAGTACTTC.

This clonotype turned up a few times. V is TRBV4-1 and J is TRBJ2-7, with 9 bases that match TRBD2. Per germline, CDR1 MGHRA and CDR2 YSYEKL. The V and J ends lost 1 base and 3 bases, in that order; junction bases with no gene match: 1. CDR3 size: 14 residues. The CDR3 DNA sequence: TGCGCCAGCAGCCAAGCGCGGGAGGGCTACGAGCAGTACTTC. Residues: CASSQAREGYEQYF.